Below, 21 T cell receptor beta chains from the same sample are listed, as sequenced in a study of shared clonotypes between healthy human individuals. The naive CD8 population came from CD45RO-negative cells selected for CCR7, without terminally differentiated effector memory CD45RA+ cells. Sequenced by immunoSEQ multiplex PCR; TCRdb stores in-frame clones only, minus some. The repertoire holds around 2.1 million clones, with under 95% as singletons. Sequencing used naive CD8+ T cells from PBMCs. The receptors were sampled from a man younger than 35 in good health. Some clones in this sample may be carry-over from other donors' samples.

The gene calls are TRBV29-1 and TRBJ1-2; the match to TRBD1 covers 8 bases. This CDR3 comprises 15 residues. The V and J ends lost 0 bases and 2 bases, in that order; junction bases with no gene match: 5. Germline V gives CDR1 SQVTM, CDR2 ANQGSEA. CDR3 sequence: CSVEDWQGANYGYTF. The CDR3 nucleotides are TGCAGCGTTGAAGATTGGCAGGGGGCCAACTATGGCTACACCTTC.

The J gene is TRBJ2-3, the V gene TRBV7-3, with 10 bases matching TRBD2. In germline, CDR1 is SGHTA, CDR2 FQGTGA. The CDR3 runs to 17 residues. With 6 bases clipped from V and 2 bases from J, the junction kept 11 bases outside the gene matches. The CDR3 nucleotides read TGTGCCAGCAGGGCTAGCGGGAGAGGCGGCGACACAGATACGCAGTATTTT. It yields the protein CASRASGRGGDTDTQYF.

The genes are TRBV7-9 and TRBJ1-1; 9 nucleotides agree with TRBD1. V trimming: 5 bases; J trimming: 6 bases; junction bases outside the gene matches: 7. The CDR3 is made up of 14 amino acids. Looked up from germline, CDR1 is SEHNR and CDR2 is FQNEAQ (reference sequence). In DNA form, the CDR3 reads TGTGCCAGCAGCCCCGGGGGACAGGGCGCTGAAGCTTTCTTT. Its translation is CASSPGGQGAEAFF.

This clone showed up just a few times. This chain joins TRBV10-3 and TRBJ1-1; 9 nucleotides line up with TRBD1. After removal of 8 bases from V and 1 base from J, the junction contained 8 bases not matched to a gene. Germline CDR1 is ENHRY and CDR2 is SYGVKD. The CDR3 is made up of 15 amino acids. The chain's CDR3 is CAIQGTGIGNTEAFF. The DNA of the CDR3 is TGTGCCATCCAAGGGACAGGGATTGGGAACACTGAAGCTTTCTTT.

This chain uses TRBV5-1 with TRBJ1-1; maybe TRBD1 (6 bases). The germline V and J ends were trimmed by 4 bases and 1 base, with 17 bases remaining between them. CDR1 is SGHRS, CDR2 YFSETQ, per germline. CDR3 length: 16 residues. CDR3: CASSAPDRRSNTEAFF. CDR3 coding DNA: TGCGCCAGCAGCGCCCCGGACAGACGCTCGAACACTGAAGCTTTCTTT. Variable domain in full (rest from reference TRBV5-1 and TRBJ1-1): KAGVTQTPRYLIKTRGQQVTLSCSPISGHRSVSWYQQTPGQGLQFLFEYFSETQRNKGNFPGRFSGRQFSNSRSEMNVSTLELGDSALYLCASSAPDRRSNTEAFFGQGTRLTVV.

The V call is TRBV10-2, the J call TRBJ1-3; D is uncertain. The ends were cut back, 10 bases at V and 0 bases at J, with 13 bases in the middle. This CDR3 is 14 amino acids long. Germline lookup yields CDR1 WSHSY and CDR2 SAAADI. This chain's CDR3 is CATIKTVSGNTIYF. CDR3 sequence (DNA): TGCGCCACGATCAAGACGGTCTCTGGAAACACCATATATTTT.

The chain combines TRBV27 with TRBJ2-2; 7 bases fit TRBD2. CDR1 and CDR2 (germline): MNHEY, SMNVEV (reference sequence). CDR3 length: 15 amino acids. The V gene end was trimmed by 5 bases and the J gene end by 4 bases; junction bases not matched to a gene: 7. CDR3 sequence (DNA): TGTGCCAGCAGTGTCAGGGACTACAGCACCGGGGAGCTGTTTTTT. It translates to CASSVRDYSTGELFF.

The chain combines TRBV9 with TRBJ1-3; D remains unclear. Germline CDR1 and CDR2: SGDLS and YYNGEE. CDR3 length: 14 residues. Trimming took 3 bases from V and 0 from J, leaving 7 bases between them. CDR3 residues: CASSEESSGNTIYF. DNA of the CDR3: TGTGCCAGCAGCGAAGAATCCTCTGGAAACACCATATATTTT.

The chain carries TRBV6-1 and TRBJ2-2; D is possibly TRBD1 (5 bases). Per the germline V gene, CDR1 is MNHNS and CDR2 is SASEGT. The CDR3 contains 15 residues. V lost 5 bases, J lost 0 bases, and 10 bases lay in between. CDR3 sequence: CASSKTASNTGELFF. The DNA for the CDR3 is TGTGCCAGCAGTAAGACAGCTTCGAACACCGGGGAGCTGTTTTTT.

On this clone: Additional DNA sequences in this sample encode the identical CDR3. The CDR3 protein is CASSLSGRSYEQYF. The DNA of the CDR3 is TGTGCCAGCAGTTTATCGGGCAGATCCTACGAGCAGTACTTC. This chain links TRBV27 with TRBJ2-7, with unresolved D. Germline values: CDR1 MNHEY, CDR2 SMNVEV (reference sequence). CDR3 size: 14 residues. The ends were cut back, 0 bases at V and 1 base at J, with 7 bases in the middle.

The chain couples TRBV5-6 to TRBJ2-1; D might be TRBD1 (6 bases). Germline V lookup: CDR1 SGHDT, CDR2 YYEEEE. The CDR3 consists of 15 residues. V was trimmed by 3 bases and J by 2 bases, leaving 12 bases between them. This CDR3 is CASSSRQETYNEQFF. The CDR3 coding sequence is TGTGCCAGCAGCTCCCGACAGGAGACCTACAATGAGCAGTTCTTC.

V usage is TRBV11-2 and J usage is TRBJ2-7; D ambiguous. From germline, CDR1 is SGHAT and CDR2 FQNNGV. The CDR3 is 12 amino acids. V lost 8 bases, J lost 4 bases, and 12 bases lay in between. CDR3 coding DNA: TGTGCCAGCCGCCGTCTTGGGTACGAGCAGTACTTC. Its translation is CASRRLGYEQYF.

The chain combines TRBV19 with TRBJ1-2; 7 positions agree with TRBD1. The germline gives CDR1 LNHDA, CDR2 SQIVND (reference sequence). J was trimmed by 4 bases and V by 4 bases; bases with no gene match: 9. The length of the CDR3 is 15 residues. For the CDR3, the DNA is TGTGCCAGTAGTACTTTCGGACAGGACCTCTATGGCTACACCTTC. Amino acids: CASSTFGQDLYGYTF. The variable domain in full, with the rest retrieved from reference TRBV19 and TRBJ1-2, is DGGITQSPKYLFRKEGQNVTLSCEQNLNHDAMYWYRQDPGQGLRLIYYSQIVNDFQKGDIAEGYSVSREKKESFPLTVTSAQKNPTAFYLCASSTFGQDLYGYTFGSGTRLTVV.

The CDR3, as DNA: TGTGCCAGCAGTCACGACAGTAATGAAAAACTGTTTTTT. Encoded protein: CASSHDSNEKLFF. The V gene is TRBV5-5, the J gene TRBJ1-4; D may be TRBD1 (5 bases). The CDR3 is 13 amino acids. Germline CDR1 and CDR2: SGHKS and YYEKEE (reference sequence). Trimming cost V 5 bases and J 4 bases, with 9 bases left between them.

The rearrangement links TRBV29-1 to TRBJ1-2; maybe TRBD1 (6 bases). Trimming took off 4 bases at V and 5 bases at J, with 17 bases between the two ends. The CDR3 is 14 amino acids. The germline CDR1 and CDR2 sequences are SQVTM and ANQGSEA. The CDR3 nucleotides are TGCAGCGTTGTGGGGGGGCAGTTTTTTTATGGCTACACCTTC. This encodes CSVVGGQFFYGYTF.

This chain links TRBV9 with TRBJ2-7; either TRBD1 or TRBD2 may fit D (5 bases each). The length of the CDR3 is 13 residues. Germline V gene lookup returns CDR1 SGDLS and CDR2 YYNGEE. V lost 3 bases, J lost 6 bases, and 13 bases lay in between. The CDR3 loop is CASSARGDGEQYF. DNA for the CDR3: TGTGCCAGCAGCGCCCGAGGGGACGGCGAGCAGTACTTC. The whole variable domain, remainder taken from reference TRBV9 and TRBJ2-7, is DSGVTQTPKHLITATGQRVTLRCSPRSGDLSVYWYQQSLDQGLQFLIQYYNGEERAKGNILERFSAQQFPDLHSELNLSSLELGDSALYFCASSARGDGEQYFGPGTRLTVT.

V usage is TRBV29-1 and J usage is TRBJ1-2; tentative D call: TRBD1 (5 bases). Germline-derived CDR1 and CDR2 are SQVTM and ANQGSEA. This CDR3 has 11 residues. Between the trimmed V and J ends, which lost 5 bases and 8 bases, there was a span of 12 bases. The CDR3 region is CSVRDAGGYTF. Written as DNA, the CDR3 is TGCAGCGTTCGGGACGCAGGGGGCTACACCTTC.

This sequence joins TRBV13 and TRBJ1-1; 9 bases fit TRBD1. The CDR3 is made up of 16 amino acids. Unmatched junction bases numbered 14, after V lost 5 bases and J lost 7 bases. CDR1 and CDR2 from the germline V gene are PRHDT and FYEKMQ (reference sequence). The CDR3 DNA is TGTGCCAGCAGCCCAAGAGGCGGGACAGGGAAGAATGAAGCTTTCTTT. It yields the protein CASSPRGGTGKNEAFF.

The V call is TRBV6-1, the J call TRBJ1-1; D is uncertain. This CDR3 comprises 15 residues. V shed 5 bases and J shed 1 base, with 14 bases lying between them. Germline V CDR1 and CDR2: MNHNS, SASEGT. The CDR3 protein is CASSPGPSTNTEAFF. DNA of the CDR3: TGTGCCAGCAGTCCCGGCCCCTCGACGAACACTGAAGCTTTCTTT.

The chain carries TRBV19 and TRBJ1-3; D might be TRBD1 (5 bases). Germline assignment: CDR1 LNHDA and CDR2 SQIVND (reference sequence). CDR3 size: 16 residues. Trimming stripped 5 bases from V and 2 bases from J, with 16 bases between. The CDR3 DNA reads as TGTGCCAGTAGTGAGGCGGGACTTTACCCTGGAAACACCATATATTTT. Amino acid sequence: CASSEAGLYPGNTIYF.

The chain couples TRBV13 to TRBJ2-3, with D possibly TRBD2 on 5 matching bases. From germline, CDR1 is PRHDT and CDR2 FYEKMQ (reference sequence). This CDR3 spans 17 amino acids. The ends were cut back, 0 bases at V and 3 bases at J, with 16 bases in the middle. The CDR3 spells CASSLGRTPRGTDTQYF. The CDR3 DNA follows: TGTGCCAGCAGCTTAGGTCGGACTCCCAGAGGAACAGATACGCAGTATTTT.